Below are 19 T cell receptor beta chains sequenced from a single sample in a study of shared clonotypes between healthy human individuals. Sequenced by immunoSEQ multiplex PCR; TCRdb stores in-frame clones only, minus some. This sample has under 850,000 clones; over 55% occur once, and the top ten carry 1.8%. Input material: memory CD4+ T cells sorted from blood. Subset reported: CD45RA-negative fraction. These receptors all stem from a woman under 40 in good health.

This clone showed up just a few times. Since a much larger clone is just one base distant, this may be a read error. This sample includes further DNA sequences coding for the same CDR3. The CDR3 region has the DNA TGTGCCAGCAGCTCATTCACAGATACGCAGTATTTT. Translating it yields CASSSFTDTQYF. V usage is TRBV7-2 and J usage is TRBJ2-3; D gene ambiguous. CDR3 length: 12 amino acids. V lost 4 bases and J 2 bases, leaving 4 bases between the germline ends. The V gene's germline CDR1 is SGHTA and CDR2 FQGNSA.

V and J are TRBV20-1 and TRBJ2-1, with D hard to call. Trimming removed 3 bases at V and 9 bases at J, with 9 bases between. The CDR3 is 11 residues long. Germline loops: CDR1 DFQATT, CDR2 SNEGSKA (reference sequence). Written as DNA, the CDR3 is TGCAGTGCTAGTACTAAGCTTGAGCAGTTCTTC. Translation gives CSASTKLEQFF.

The genes are TRBV7-8 and TRBJ1-5, with a weak D call TRBD1 (5 bases). This CDR3 spans 18 amino acids. Germline V CDR1 and CDR2: SGHVS, FQNEAQ. Deletions cut 6 bases from V and 0 bases from J, with 21 bases between. The CDR3 region is CASRRDGGNDASNQPQHF. For the CDR3, the DNA is TGTGCCAGCAGGAGGGACGGAGGAAACGATGCTAGCAATCAGCCCCAGCATTTT. Complete variable domain (other parts from reference TRBV7-8 and TRBJ1-5): GAGVSQSPRYKVAKRGQDVALRCDPISGHVSLFWYQQALGQGPEFLTYFQNEAQLDKSGLPSDRFFAERPEGSVSTLKIQRTQQEDSAVYLCASRRDGGNDASNQPQHFGDGTRLSIL.

The V and J genes are TRBV7-2 and TRBJ2-1, with D possibly TRBD1 on 6 matching bases. Germline values: CDR1 SGHTA, CDR2 FQGNSA. CDR3 length equals 14 residues. The V end lost 4 bases, the J end lost 6 bases, and 13 bases lay between the germline ends. The CDR3 loop is CASSSQDRGNEQFF. The CDR3 region has the DNA TGTGCCAGCAGCTCCCAGGACAGAGGCAATGAGCAGTTCTTC.

Comments on this clone: Other nucleotide sequences in the sample specify the same CDR3. This rearrangement joins TRBV18 to TRBJ2-3; D is ambiguous. Trimming shortened V by 3 bases and J by 1 base, and 2 bases separated the two germline ends. Germline-derived CDR1 and CDR2 are KGHSH and LQKENI. This CDR3 has 12 residues. In DNA form, the CDR3 reads TGTGCCAGCTCACCTGGCACAGATACGCAGTATTTT. Translated: CASSPGTDTQYF. The full variable domain, rest sourced from reference TRBV18 and TRBJ2-3, is NAGVMQNPRHLVRRRGQEARLRCSPMKGHSHVYWYRQLPEEGLKFMVYLQKENIIDESGMPKERFSAEFPKEGPSILRIQQVVRGDSAAYFCASSPGTDTQYFGPGTRLTVL.

The chain employs TRBV4-2 and TRBJ1-4; 7 bases are a match to TRBD1. CDR3 size: 14 residues. Losses at the gene ends were 3 bases for V and 4 bases for J; bases not matched to a gene: 2. Per germline, CDR1 LGHNA and CDR2 YNFKEQ. As DNA, the CDR3 is TGTGCCAGCAGCCAGGGACAGATTAATGAAAAACTGTTTTTT. It translates to CASSQGQINEKLFF.

The chain employs TRBV13 and TRBJ2-7; perhaps TRBD2 as D (6 bases). The CDR3 covers 15 residues. Germline CDR1 and CDR2: PRHDT and FYEKMQ (reference sequence). With 2 bases removed from V and 6 bases from J, the gap between germline ends came to 17 bases. CDR3 coding DNA: TGTGCCAGCAGCTTAAAACTTCGGGAGAGACGCGAGCAGTACTTC. It translates to CASSLKLRERREQYF.

The V call is TRBV18, the J call TRBJ2-7; TRBD1 matches 8 bases. With 5 bases clipped from V and 5 bases from J, the junction kept 11 bases outside the gene matches. The CDR3 has 15 residues. From germline, CDR1 is KGHSH and CDR2 LQKENI. Here the CDR3 reads CASSNSGGAMNEQYF. CDR3 DNA sequence: TGTGCCAGCTCAAACTCAGGGGGCGCAATGAACGAGCAGTACTTC.

The rearrangement links TRBV18 to TRBJ2-1; D gene uncertain. Germline CDR1 and CDR2: KGHSH and LQKENI. This CDR3 has 13 residues. Trimming cost V 0 bases and J 12 bases, with 12 bases left between them. Here the CDR3 reads CASSPPSQLVQFF. In nucleotides, the CDR3 is TGTGCCAGCTCACCACCGTCCCAGCTAGTGCAGTTCTTC.

A single count supports this clone. The rearrangement uses TRBV7-6 and TRBJ2-1; tentatively, D is TRBD1 or TRBD2 (5 bases each). Trimming pared 0 bases from V and 4 bases from J, leaving 10 bases between. Looked up from germline, CDR1 is SGHVS and CDR2 is FNYEAQ. This CDR3 contains 15 residues. The CDR3 protein is CASSLAAGSYNEQFF. The CDR3, as DNA: TGTGCCAGCAGCTTAGCGGCAGGGAGTTACAATGAGCAGTTCTTC.

J is TRBJ2-2 and V is TRBV6-5, with 7 bases fitting TRBD2. This CDR3 contains 15 residues. Germline V gene lookup returns CDR1 MNHEY and CDR2 SVGAGI. V dropped 8 bases and J dropped 0; count of bases not matched to a gene: 6. The CDR3 loop is CASGGGLTNTGELFF. The CDR3 DNA reads as TGTGCCAGCGGGGGGGGACTGACGAACACCGGGGAGCTGTTTTTT.

The count of this clone is one. This chain joins TRBV6-6 and TRBJ1-1; TRBD1 matches 8 bases. CDR3 length: 14 residues. Germline CDR1 MNHNY, CDR2 SVGAGI (reference sequence). Trimming took 4 bases from V and 4 from J; bases not matched to a gene: 5. CDR3 DNA sequence: TGTGCCAGCAGTTCCACAGGGGGGACCACTGAAGCTTTCTTT. Amino acids: CASSSTGGTTEAFF.

The rearrangement joins TRBV9 to TRBJ2-5; 8 bases line up with TRBD1. V was clipped by 4 bases and J by 1 base; unmatched bases: 3. Germline V gene data show CDR1 as SGDLS and CDR2 as YYNGEE. This CDR3 has 14 amino acids. CDR3 region: CASSLQGVQETQYF. CDR3 nucleotide sequence: TGTGCCAGCAGCCTACAGGGGGTCCAAGAGACCCAGTACTTC.

This sequence joins TRBV6-4 and TRBJ2-1; D not resolved. The V and J ends lost 4 bases and 6 bases respectively, with 13 bases between them. Germline V gives CDR1 MRHNA, CDR2 SNTAGT. The CDR3 runs to 14 residues. CDR3 in DNA: TGTGCCAGCAGTGTCAGCCCGGAAGGCAATGAGCAGTTCTTC. Encoded protein: CASSVSPEGNEQFF.

CDR3 in amino acids: CAWATGAGNEQFF. In DNA, the CDR3 is TGTGCCTGGGCGACAGGGGCGGGTAATGAGCAGTTCTTC. The chain links TRBV30 to TRBJ2-1; TRBD1 agrees at 8 bases. The J segment lost 7 bases and the V segment lost 5 bases, leaving 7 bases of the junction unmatched. In germline, CDR1 is GTSNPN, CDR2 SVGIG (reference sequence). The CDR3 extends over 13 amino acids.

The genes are TRBV12-5 and TRBJ2-1, with TRBD2 identical over 10 bases. CDR1 is LGHNT, CDR2 FRNRAP, per germline. V lost 1 base to trimming and J lost 4 bases; unmatched junction nucleotides: 4. This CDR3 comprises 16 residues. The CDR3 coding sequence is TGTGCTAGTGGTTTGGCTAGCGGGAGTTCTTACAATGAGCAGTTCTTC. Translated, it gives CASGLASGSSYNEQFF.

The chain carries TRBV7-3 and TRBJ1-2; the match to TRBD1 covers 8 bases. CDR3 length equals 15 residues. Germline CDR1 and CDR2: SGHTA and FQGTGA. Trimming cost V 2 bases and J 8 bases; bases outside gene matches: 10. The CDR3 sequence: CASSLGQGGWEGYTF. The CDR3, as DNA: TGTGCCAGCAGCTTAGGACAGGGCGGATGGGAAGGCTACACCTTC.

V is TRBV28 and J is TRBJ1-5; D is possibly TRBD1 (6 bases). Trimming pared 8 bases from V and 10 bases from J, leaving 18 bases between. This CDR3 is built from 13 residues. Germline V CDR1 and CDR2: MDHEN, SYDVKM. DNA for the CDR3: TGTGCCAGCGGCCCGGGGGCCCTCTTCCCCCAGCATTTT. It specifies CASGPGALFPQHF.

This rearrangement joins TRBV7-8 to TRBJ2-5; 8 nucleotides agree with TRBD2. The DNA end favors TRBJ2-7, so the J call may be wrong. Germline CDR1 reads SGHVS; CDR2 reads FQNEAQ. CDR3 length equals 17 residues. CDR3 sequence reads: CASSLVLSGISSYEQYF. CDR3 bases: TGTGCCAGCAGCTTAGTACTTAGCGGGATTAGCTCCTACGAGCAGTACTTC.